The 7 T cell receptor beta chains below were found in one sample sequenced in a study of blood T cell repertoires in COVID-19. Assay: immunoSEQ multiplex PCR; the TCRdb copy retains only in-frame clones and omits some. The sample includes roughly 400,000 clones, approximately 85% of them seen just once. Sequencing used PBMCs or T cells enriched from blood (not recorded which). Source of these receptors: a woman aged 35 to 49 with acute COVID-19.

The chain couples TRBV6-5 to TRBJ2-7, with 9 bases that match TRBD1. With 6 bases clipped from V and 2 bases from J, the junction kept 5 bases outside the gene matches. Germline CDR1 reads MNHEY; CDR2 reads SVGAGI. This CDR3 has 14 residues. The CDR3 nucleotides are TGTGCCAGCAGCGCTAGGGACAGGGCCTACGAGCAGTACTTC. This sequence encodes CASSARDRAYEQYF.

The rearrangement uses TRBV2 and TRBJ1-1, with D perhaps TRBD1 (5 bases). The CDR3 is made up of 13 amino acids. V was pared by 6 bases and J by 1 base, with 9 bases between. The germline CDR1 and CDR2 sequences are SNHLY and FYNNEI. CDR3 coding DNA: TGTGCCAGCAGCCCGACAGCGAACACTGAAGCTTTCTTT. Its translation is CASSPTANTEAFF. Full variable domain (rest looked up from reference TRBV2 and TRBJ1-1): EPEVTQTPSHQVTQMGQEVILRCVPISNHLYFYWYRQILGQKVEFLVSFYNNEISEKSEIFDDQFSVERPDGSNFTLKIRSTKLEDSAMYFCASSPTANTEAFFGQGTRLTVV.

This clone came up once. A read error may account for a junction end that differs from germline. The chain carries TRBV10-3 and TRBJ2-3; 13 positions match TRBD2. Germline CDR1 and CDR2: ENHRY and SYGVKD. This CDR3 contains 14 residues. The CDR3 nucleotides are TGCGCGGTCAGACTAGCGGGGGGAGGAGATACGCAGTATTTT. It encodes CAVRLAGGGDTQYF.

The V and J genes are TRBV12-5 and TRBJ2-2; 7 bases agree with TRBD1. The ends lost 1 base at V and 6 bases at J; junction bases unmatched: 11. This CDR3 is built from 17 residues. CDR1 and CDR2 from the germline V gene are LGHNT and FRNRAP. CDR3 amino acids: CASGLAPGGEGPGELFF. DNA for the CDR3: TGTGCTAGTGGTTTGGCCCCAGGGGGTGAAGGACCCGGGGAGCTGTTTTTT.

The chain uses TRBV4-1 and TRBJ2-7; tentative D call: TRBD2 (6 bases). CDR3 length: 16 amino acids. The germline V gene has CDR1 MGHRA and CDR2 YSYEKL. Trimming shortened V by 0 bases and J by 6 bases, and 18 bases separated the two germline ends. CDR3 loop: CASSQEVLGLPSEQYF. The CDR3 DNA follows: TGCGCCAGCAGCCAAGAAGTCCTCGGACTACCATCCGAGCAGTACTTC.

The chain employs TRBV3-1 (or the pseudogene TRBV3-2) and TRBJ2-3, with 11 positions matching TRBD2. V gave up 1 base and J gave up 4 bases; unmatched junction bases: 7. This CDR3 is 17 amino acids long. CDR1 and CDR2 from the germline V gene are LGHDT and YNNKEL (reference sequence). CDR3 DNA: TGTGCCAGCAGCCAAGGCAGGGCTAGCGGGGGGCCAGATACGCAGTATTTT. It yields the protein CASSQGRASGGPDTQYF.

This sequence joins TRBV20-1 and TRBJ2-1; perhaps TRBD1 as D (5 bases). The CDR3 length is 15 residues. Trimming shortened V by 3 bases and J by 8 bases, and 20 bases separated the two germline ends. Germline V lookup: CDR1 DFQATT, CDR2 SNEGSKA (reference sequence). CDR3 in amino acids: CSASASGNRDDEQFF. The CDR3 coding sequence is TGCAGTGCTAGTGCATCAGGGAATCGTGACGATGAGCAGTTCTTC.